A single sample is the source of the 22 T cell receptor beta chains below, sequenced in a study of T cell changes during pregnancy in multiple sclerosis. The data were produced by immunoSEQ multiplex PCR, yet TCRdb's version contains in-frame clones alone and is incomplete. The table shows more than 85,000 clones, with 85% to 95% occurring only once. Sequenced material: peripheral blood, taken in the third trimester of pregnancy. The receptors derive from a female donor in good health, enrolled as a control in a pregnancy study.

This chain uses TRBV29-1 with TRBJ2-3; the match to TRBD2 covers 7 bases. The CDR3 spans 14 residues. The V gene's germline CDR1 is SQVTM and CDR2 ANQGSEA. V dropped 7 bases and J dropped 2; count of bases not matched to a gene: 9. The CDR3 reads CSGAPGLHTDTQYF. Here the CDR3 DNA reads TGCAGCGGCGCACCGGGACTACACACAGATACGCAGTATTTT.

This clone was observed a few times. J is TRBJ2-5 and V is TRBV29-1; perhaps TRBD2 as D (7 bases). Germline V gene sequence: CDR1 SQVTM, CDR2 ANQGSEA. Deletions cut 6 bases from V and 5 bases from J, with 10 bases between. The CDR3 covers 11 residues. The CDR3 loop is CSVKGGETQYF. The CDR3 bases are TGCAGCGTAAAGGGGGGGGAGACCCAGTACTTC.

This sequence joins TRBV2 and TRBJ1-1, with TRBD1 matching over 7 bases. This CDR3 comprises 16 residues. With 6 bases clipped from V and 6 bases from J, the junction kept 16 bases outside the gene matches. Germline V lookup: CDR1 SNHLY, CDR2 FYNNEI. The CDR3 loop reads CASRVGTAQGFAEAFF. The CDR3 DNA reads TGTGCCAGCAGGGTTGGGACAGCCCAGGGTTTCGCTGAAGCTTTCTTT.

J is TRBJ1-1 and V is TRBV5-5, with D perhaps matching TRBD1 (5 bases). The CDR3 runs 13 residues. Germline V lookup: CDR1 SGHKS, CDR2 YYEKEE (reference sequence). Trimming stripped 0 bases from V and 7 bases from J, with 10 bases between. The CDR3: CASSLGGVFEAFF. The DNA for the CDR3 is TGTGCCAGCAGCTTGGGGGGGGTGTTTGAAGCTTTCTTT.

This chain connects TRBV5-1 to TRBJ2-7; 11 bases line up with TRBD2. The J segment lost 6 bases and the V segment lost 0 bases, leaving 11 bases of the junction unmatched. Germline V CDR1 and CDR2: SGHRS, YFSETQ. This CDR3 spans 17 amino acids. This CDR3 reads CASSLGGRLAGSGEQYF. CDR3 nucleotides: TGCGCCAGCAGCTTGGGAGGGCGACTAGCGGGATCAGGCGAGCAGTACTTC. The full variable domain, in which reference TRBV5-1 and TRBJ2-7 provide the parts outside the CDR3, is KAGVTQTPRYLIKTRGQQVTLSCSPISGHRSVSWYQQTPGQGLQFLFEYFSETQRNKGNFPGRFSGRQFSNSRSEMNVSTLELGDSALYLCASSLGGRLAGSGEQYFGPGTRLTVT.

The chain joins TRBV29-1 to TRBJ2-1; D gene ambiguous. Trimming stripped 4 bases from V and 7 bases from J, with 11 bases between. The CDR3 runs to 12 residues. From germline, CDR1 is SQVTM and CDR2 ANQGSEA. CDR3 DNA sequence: TGCAGCGTTGGAATTAGCAGTAATGAGCAGTTCTTC. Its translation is CSVGISSNEQFF.

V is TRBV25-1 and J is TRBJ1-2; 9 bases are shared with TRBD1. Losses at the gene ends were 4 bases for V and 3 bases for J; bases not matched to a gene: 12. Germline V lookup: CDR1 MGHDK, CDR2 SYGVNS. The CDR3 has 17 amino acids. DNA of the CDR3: TGTGCCAGCAGTGGCGGGGGACAGGGTGAGGGATACTATGGCTACACCTTC. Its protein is CASSGGGQGEGYYGYTF.

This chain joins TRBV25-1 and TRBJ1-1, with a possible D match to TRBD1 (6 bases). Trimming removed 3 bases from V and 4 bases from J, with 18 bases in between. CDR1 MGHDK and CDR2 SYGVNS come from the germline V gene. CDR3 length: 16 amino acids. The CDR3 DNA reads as TGTGCCAGCAGTGAGTTGGACAGTCGAATGACCACTGAAGCTTTCTTT. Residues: CASSELDSRMTTEAFF.

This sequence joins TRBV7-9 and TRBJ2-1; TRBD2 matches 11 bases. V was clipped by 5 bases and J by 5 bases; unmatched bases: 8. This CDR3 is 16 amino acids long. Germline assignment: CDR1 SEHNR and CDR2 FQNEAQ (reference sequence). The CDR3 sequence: CASSEDSGRGHNEQFF. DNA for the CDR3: TGTGCCAGCAGCGAAGATAGCGGGAGGGGTCACAATGAGCAGTTCTTC.

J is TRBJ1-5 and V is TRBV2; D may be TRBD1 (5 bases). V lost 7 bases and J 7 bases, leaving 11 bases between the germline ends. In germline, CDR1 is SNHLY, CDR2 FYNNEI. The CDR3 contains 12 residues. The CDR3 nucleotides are TGTGCCAGCATTGGGGCCCGCCAGCCCCAGCATTTT. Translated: CASIGARQPQHF. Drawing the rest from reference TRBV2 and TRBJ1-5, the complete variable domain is EPEVTQTPSHQVTQMGQEVILRCVPISNHLYFYWYRQILGQKVEFLVSFYNNEISEKSEIFDDQFSVERPDGSNFTLKIRSTKLEDSAMYFCASIGARQPQHFGDGTRLSIL.

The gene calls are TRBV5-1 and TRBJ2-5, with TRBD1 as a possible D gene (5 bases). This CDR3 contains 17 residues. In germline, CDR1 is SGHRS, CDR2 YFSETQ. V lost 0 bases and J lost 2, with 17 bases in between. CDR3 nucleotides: TGCGCCAGCAGCTTGGACTTGACAGTGGGAAGGCAAGAGACCCAGTACTTC. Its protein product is CASSLDLTVGRQETQYF.

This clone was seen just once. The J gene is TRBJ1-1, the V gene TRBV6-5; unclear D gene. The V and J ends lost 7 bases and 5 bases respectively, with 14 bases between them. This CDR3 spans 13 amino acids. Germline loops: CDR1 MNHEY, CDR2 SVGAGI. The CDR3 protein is CASTLHSGTEAFF. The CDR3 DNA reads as TGTGCCAGCACCCTCCATTCGGGAACTGAAGCTTTCTTT.

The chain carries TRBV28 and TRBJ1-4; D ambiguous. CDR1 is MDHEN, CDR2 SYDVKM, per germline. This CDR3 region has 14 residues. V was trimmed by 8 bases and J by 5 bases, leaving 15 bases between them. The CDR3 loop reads CASLGGSKNEKLFF. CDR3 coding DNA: TGTGCCAGCCTTGGAGGATCGAAGAATGAAAAACTGTTTTTT.

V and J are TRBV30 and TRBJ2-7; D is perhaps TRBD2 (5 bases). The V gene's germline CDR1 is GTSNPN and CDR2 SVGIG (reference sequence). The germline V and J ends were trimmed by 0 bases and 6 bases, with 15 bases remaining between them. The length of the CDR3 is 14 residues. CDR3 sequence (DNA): TGTGCCTGGAGTGTACTCGGGGTTACGATCGAGCAGTACTTC. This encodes CAWSVLGVTIEQYF. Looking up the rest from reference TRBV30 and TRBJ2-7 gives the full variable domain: SQTIHQWPATLVQPVGSPLSLECTVEGTSNPNLYWYRQAAGRGLQLLFYSVGIGQISSEVPQNLSASRPQDRQFILSSKKLLLSDSGFYLCAWSVLGVTIEQYFGPGTRLTVT.

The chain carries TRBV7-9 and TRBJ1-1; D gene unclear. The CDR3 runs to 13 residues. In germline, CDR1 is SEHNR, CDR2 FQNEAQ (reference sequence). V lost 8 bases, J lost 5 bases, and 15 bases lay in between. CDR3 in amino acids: CASGKMTGTEAFF. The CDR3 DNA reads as TGTGCCAGCGGCAAAATGACGGGGACTGAAGCTTTCTTT.

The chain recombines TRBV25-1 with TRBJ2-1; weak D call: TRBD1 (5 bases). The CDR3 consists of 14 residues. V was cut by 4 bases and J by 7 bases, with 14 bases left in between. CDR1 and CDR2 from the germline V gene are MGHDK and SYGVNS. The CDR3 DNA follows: TGTGCCAGCAGTGCACCCTCGTCAGGGAATGAGCAGTTCTTC. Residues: CASSAPSSGNEQFF.

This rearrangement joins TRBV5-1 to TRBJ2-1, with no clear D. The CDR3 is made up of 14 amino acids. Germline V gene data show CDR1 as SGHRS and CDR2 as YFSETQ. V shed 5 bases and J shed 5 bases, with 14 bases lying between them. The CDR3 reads CASRRVTTHNEQFF. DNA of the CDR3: TGCGCCAGCAGACGGGTTACTACCCACAATGAGCAGTTCTTC.

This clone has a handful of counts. DNA of the CDR3: TGCGCCAGCGGGGGGGACACACCGAGCTACGAGCAGTACTTC. This gives the protein CASGGDTPSYEQYF. This chain uses TRBV5-1 with TRBJ2-7, with TRBD2 as a possible D gene (7 bases). The germline CDR1 and CDR2 sequences are SGHRS and YFSETQ. V was cut by 7 bases and J by 3 bases, with 17 bases left in between. CDR3 length: 14 amino acids.

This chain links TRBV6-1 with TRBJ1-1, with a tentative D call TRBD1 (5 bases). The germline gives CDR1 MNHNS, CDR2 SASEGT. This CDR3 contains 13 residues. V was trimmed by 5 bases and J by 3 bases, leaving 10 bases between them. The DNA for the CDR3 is TGTGCCAGCAGTACGGGGGTGGACACTGAAGCTTTCTTT. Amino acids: CASSTGVDTEAFF.

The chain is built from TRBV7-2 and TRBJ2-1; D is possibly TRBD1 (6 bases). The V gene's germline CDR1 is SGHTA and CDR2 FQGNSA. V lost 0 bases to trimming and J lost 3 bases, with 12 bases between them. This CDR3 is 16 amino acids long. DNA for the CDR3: TGTGCCAGCAGCTTAGCTGCAGGGGTGATCTACAATGAGCAGTTCTTC. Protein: CASSLAAGVIYNEQFF.

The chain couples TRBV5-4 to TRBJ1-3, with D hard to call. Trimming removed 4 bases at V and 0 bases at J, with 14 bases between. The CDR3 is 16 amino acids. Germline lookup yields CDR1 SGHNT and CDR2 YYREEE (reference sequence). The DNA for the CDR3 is TGTGCCAGCAGCCCAAGAAACGCGGGCTCTGGAAACACCATATATTTT. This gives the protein CASSPRNAGSGNTIYF.

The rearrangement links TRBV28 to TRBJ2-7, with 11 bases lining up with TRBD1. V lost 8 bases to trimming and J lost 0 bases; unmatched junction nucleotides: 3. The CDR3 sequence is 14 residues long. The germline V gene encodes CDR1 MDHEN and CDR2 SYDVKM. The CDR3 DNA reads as TGTGCCAGCGGGGGGACAGGGGGCTCCTACGAGCAGTACTTC. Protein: CASGGTGGSYEQYF.